This entry lists 8 T cell receptor beta chains sequenced from one sample in a study of blood T cell repertoires in COVID-19. Clones were read by immunoSEQ multiplex PCR, and TCRdb kept only the in-frame ones, dropping some. This table has 330,000 or so clones, around 87% appearing once. The sample comprised PBMCs or T cells enriched from blood (not recorded which). The receptor set was obtained from a middle-aged man in a cohort exposed to, infected with or recovered from COVID-19 (not recorded which).

The chain is built from TRBV14 and TRBJ1-6; 7 bases fit TRBD1. Losses at the gene ends were 4 bases for V and 5 bases for J; bases not matched to a gene: 5. CDR3 length: 15 residues. The germline V gene encodes CDR1 SGHDN and CDR2 FVKESK. The CDR3 region is CASSREGQNNSPLHF. CDR3 DNA sequence: TGTGCCAGCAGCCGAGAGGGACAGAATAATTCACCCCTCCACTTT. Drawing the rest from reference TRBV14 and TRBJ1-6, the complete variable domain is EAGVTQFPSHSVIEKGQTVTLRCDPISGHDNLYWYRRVMGKEIKFLLHFVKESKQDESGMPNNRFLAERTGGTYSTLKVQPAELEDSGVYFCASSREGQNNSPLHFGNGTRLTVT.

V usage is TRBV10-1 and J usage is TRBJ2-3, with 7 bases lining up with TRBD2. The V and J ends lost 6 bases and 2 bases, in that order; junction bases with no gene match: 8. This CDR3 is 15 amino acids long. Germline V CDR1 and CDR2: WNHNN, SYGVQD (reference sequence). In DNA form, the CDR3 reads TGCGCCAGCAGCGATCCTAGCGGATACACAGATACGCAGTATTTT. It translates to CASSDPSGYTDTQYF.

The CDR3 nucleotides are TGTGCCAGCAGCTTATTAGGGATAGCGGGAGGCTACAATGAGCAGTTCTTC. Translating gives CASSLLGIAGGYNEQFF. This sequence joins TRBV7-9 and TRBJ2-1; TRBD2 aligns across 10 bases. CDR3 length equals 17 residues. V lost 2 bases, J lost 3 bases, and 7 bases stayed unmatched. CDR1 is SEHNR, CDR2 FQNEAQ, per germline (reference sequence).

Only a few counts were recorded for this clone. This chain links TRBV5-1 with TRBJ1-5; D call uncertain. Germline lookup yields CDR1 SGHRS and CDR2 YFSETQ. V was trimmed by 0 bases and J by 0 bases, leaving 7 bases between them. The CDR3 contains 15 residues. The CDR3 DNA reads TGCGCCAGCAGCTTGGATGGCAGTAGCAATCAGCCCCAGCATTTT. It codes for CASSLDGSSNQPQHF.

The rearrangement joins TRBV9 to TRBJ2-5; TRBD2 might be the D (5 bases). CDR3 length: 14 amino acids. Germline V gene sequence: CDR1 SGDLS, CDR2 YYNGEE. V lost 0 bases, J lost 3 bases, and 9 bases lay in between. CDR3 loop: CASSVGRQEETQYF. The CDR3 DNA reads as TGTGCCAGCAGCGTAGGGAGGCAGGAAGAGACCCAGTACTTC.

CDR3 amino acids: CASSPLERGYSPLHF. CDR3 nucleotide sequence: TGCGCCAGCAGCCCCCTTGAGCGCGGGTATTCACCCCTCCACTTT. The V call is TRBV5-1, the J call TRBJ1-6; D ambiguous. The CDR3 has 15 amino acids. Germline V lookup: CDR1 SGHRS, CDR2 YFSETQ. V gave up 4 bases and J gave up 8 bases, with 16 bases separating them.

This clone was detected once. The V gene is TRBV6-2 or TRBV6-3, the J gene TRBJ1-5; D is ambiguous. The CDR3 contains 14 residues. Looked up from germline, CDR1 is MNHEY and CDR2 is SVGEGT. Trimming removed 4 bases from V and 0 bases from J, with 7 bases in between. The CDR3 sequence: CASSLTDSNQPQHF. The CDR3 region has the DNA TGTGCCAGCAGTTTGACTGATAGCAATCAGCCCCAGCATTTT.

The V gene is TRBV19, the J gene TRBJ2-1, with a possible D match to TRBD2 (6 bases). V shed 3 bases and J shed 9 bases, with 21 bases lying between them. This CDR3 is 16 amino acids long. CDR1 is LNHDA, CDR2 SQIVND, per germline (reference sequence). CDR3 sequence reads: CASSMYWGRRSSEQFF. DNA for the CDR3: TGTGCCAGTAGTATGTATTGGGGGAGGAGGTCGAGTGAGCAGTTCTTC.